What follows are 20 T cell receptor beta chains derived from one specimen sequenced in a study of cytomegalovirus exposure and HLA in healthy donors. 13 Jbeta primers and 60 Vbeta primers were used for the PCR. Data came from immunoSEQ multiplex PCR; TCRdb stores just in-frame clones and leaves some out. There are around 250,000 clones in the sample; around 81% occur only once, and 8% lies in the top ten. Sample: PBMCs. The receptors were gathered from a woman between 55 and 75 years old in good health and CMV-seropositive.

The chain links TRBV4-1 to TRBJ2-7; tentatively, D is TRBD2 (5 bases). The V gene lost 1 base and the J gene lost 5 bases, with 12 bases spanning the gap. From germline, CDR1 is MGHRA and CDR2 YSYEKL. This CDR3 spans 14 amino acids. CDR3 nucleotides: TGCGCCAGCAGCCAAGTGGGGAGAGGAAACGAGCAGTACTTC. This encodes CASSQVGRGNEQYF.

This clone appeared a single time. J is TRBJ1-2 and V is TRBV19; a weak D match, TRBD1 (6 bases). The CDR3 runs to 14 residues. V was pared by 9 bases and J by 8 bases, with 22 bases between. Germline V lookup: CDR1 LNHDA, CDR2 SQIVND (reference sequence). DNA for the CDR3: TGTGCCAGCACTATAATACAGGGCTCGAAAGGCTACACCTTC. Translation: CASTIIQGSKGYTF. Variable domain in full (rest from reference TRBV19 and TRBJ1-2): DGGITQSPKYLFRKEGQNVTLSCEQNLNHDAMYWYRQDPGQGLRLIYYSQIVNDFQKGDIAEGYSVSREKKESFPLTVTSAQKNPTAFYLCASTIIQGSKGYTFGSGTRLTVV.

This clone occurred once. This chain uses TRBV2 with TRBJ2-2, with TRBD2 identical over 8 bases. Germline loops: CDR1 SNHLY, CDR2 FYNNEI. The V gene end was trimmed by 5 bases and the J gene end by 6 bases; junction bases not matched to a gene: 5. The length of the CDR3 is 14 residues. The CDR3 spells CASSPGLEAGELFF. The CDR3 coding sequence is TGTGCCAGCAGTCCGGGACTAGAGGCCGGGGAGCTGTTTTTT.

The chain's CDR3 is CAWSAPRQTTRQETQYF. CDR3 nucleotide sequence: TGTGCCTGGAGTGCCCCGAGACAGACCACCCGACAAGAGACCCAGTACTTC. The chain links TRBV30 to TRBJ2-5; weak D call: TRBD1 (5 bases). The CDR3 is made up of 17 amino acids. Germline loops: CDR1 GTSNPN, CDR2 SVGIG (reference sequence). V gave up 1 base and J gave up 2 bases, with 20 bases separating them.

This clone has a single count. This chain uses TRBV28 with TRBJ1-4; 7 bases agree with TRBD1. The junction had 15 bases not matched to a gene; V was cut back by 6 bases and J by 8 bases. The germline V gene encodes CDR1 MDHEN and CDR2 SYDVKM. This CDR3 has 16 amino acids. CDR3 sequence: CASSLFIRGAREKLFF. The CDR3 region has the DNA TGTGCCAGCAGCCTCTTTATCAGGGGGGCACGGGAAAAACTGTTTTTT.

Worth noting for this clone: At the DNA level, this CDR3 is encoded by other sequences in the same sample as well. This chain uses TRBV7-9 with TRBJ1-5; TRBD1 might be the D (5 bases). CDR1 is SEHNR, CDR2 FQNEAQ, per germline (reference sequence). CDR3 length equals 15 residues. Trimming pared 2 bases from V and 2 bases from J, leaving 10 bases between. The CDR3 DNA reads TGTGCCAGCAGCTTAACCGGGGGAGGCAATCAGCCCCAGCATTTT. Its translation is CASSLTGGGNQPQHF.

The V and J genes are TRBV5-4 and TRBJ2-1; the D is unclear. CDR1 and CDR2 from the germline V gene are SGHNT and YYREEE (reference sequence). V was clipped by 6 bases and J by 6 bases, with 19 bases between them. The CDR3 has 15 residues. The chain's CDR3 is CASNLPGSKANEQFF. As DNA, the CDR3 is TGTGCCAGCAACTTACCCGGGTCGAAGGCCAATGAGCAGTTCTTC.

This clone showed up just a few times. The chain employs TRBV29-1 and TRBJ2-7, with 12 nucleotides matching TRBD2. The CDR3 is 14 residues long. V shed 4 bases and J 3 bases; nucleotides not matched to a gene: 4. The V gene's germline CDR1 is SQVTM and CDR2 ANQGSEA. CDR3 in DNA: TGCAGCGTTGGTACTAGCGGGAGGTTCTACGAGCAGTACTTC. Encoded protein: CSVGTSGRFYEQYF.

The chain couples TRBV5-5 to TRBJ2-5; D unresolved. V lost 0 bases, J lost 2 bases, and 8 bases lay in between. The CDR3 spans 14 residues. Germline V gene sequence: CDR1 SGHKS, CDR2 YYEKEE (reference sequence). The CDR3 DNA follows: TGTGCCAGCAGCTTGGATCAGATGCAAGAGACCCAGTACTTC. It encodes CASSLDQMQETQYF.

The chain carries TRBV7-9 and TRBJ2-5; 9 bases line up with TRBD2. CDR1 and CDR2 (germline): SEHNR, FQNEAQ (reference sequence). This CDR3 has 16 amino acids. V gave up 5 bases and J gave up 5 bases; unmatched junction bases: 12. CDR3 nucleotide sequence: TGTGCCAGCAGCCCTCCTGGGACTAGCCTTCGGGAGACCCAGTACTTC. Protein: CASSPPGTSLRETQYF.

The CDR3 protein is CASSLTGIEQYF. CDR3 nucleotides: TGTGCCAGCAGCCTGACAGGGATCGAGCAGTACTTC. The chain combines TRBV13 with TRBJ2-5; 7 bases fit TRBD1. The closer fit of TRBJ2-7 to the DNA end suggests the J call may be wrong. The CDR3 totals 12 residues. The germline CDR1 and CDR2 sequences are PRHDT and FYEKMQ (reference sequence).

This clone was detected only a few times. The chain links TRBV7-6 to TRBJ1-5; TRBD1 is a possible D gene (6 bases). This CDR3 has 14 residues. V lost 2 bases, J lost 4 bases, and 9 bases lay in between. From germline, CDR1 is SGHVS and CDR2 FNYEAQ. The CDR3 reads CASSLLRGNQPQHF. As DNA, the CDR3 is TGTGCCAGCAGCTTACTCAGGGGAAATCAGCCCCAGCATTTT. The whole variable domain, filled in from reference TRBV7-6 and TRBJ1-5, reads GAGVSQSPRYKVTKRGQDVALRCDPISGHVSLYWYRQALGQGPEFLTYFNYEAQQDKSGLPNDRFSAERPEGSISTLTIQRTEQRDSAMYRCASSLLRGNQPQHFGDGTRLSIL.

This clone occurred once. This rearrangement joins TRBV18 to TRBJ2-7, with a weak D call TRBD2 (7 bases). From germline, CDR1 is KGHSH and CDR2 LQKENI. V was clipped by 3 bases and J by 2 bases, with 14 bases between them. CDR3 size: 15 residues. CDR3 DNA: TGTGCCAGCTCACCGAAGGGGGGGGCCGCCTACGAGCAGTACTTC. Translated: CASSPKGGAAYEQYF.

The chain uses TRBV13 and TRBJ2-2, with TRBD2 identical over 14 bases. CDR1 is PRHDT and CDR2 is FYEKMQ in the germline V gene (reference sequence). CDR3 length: 16 residues. The V and J ends lost 4 bases and 5 bases, in that order; junction bases with no gene match: 3. The CDR3 DNA follows: TGTGCCAGCAGCTCCGGGACTAGCGGGAGAACCGGGGAGCTGTTTTTT. Protein: CASSSGTSGRTGELFF.

The chain is built from TRBV30 and TRBJ1-1; a possible D gene is TRBD1 (6 bases). V gave up 3 bases and J gave up 1 base, with 12 bases separating them. The CDR3 is 14 amino acids. CDR1 and CDR2 (germline): GTSNPN, SVGIG (reference sequence). The CDR3 region is CAWSNRVRNTEAFF. CDR3 bases: TGTGCCTGGAGCAACAGGGTGAGGAACACTGAAGCTTTCTTT.

J is TRBJ1-1 and V is TRBV28; the match to TRBD1 covers 7 bases. In germline, CDR1 is MDHEN, CDR2 SYDVKM. The CDR3 loop spans 13 amino acids. V lost 10 bases and J lost 1; bases outside the gene matches: 6. The DNA of the CDR3 is TGTGCCATCGGACAGGCCGCGAACACTGAAGCTTTCTTT. Amino acid sequence: CAIGQAANTEAFF.

This clone was seen just once. The chain has TRBV4-1 and TRBJ2-5; 11 bases line up with TRBD1. The CDR3 length is 15 residues. The V and J ends lost 3 bases and 1 base, in that order; junction bases with no gene match: 1. Looked up from germline, CDR1 is MGHRA and CDR2 is YSYEKL. CDR3 nucleotides: TGCGCCAGCAGCCAGGGACAGGGGGGCCAAGAGACCCAGTACTTC. Translation gives CASSQGQGGQETQYF.

This CDR3 reads CASSGRGQASSYEQYF. CDR3 in DNA: TGTGCCAGTAGTGGTCGCGGACAGGCGAGCTCCTACGAGCAGTACTTC. The rearrangement joins TRBV19 to TRBJ2-7, with TRBD1 identical over 7 bases. The CDR3 length is 16 residues. The germline V gene has CDR1 LNHDA and CDR2 SQIVND (reference sequence). V shed 5 bases and J 0 bases; nucleotides not matched to a gene: 10.

This clone was detected only a few times. The J gene is TRBJ2-7, the V gene TRBV10-2; D unresolved. Germline V lookup: CDR1 WSHSY, CDR2 SAAADI. Deletions cut 5 bases from V and 0 bases from J, with 5 bases between. This CDR3 comprises 12 residues. For the CDR3, the DNA is TGCGCCAGCAGTTCAGACTCCTACGAGCAGTACTTC. The encoded protein is CASSSDSYEQYF.

The rearrangement joins TRBV5-6 to TRBJ2-5; D call uncertain. The germline V and J ends were trimmed by 4 bases and 5 bases, with 6 bases remaining between them. The CDR3 consists of 11 residues. Germline loops: CDR1 SGHDT, CDR2 YYEEEE. In nucleotides, the CDR3 is TGTGCCAGCAGCCAAGCGGAGACCCAGTACTTC. As protein: CASSQAETQYF. Full variable domain (outside the CDR3, taken from reference TRBV5-6 and TRBJ2-5): DAGVTQSPTHLIKTRGQQVTLRCSPKSGHDTVSWYQQALGQGPQFIFQYYEEEERQRGNFPDRFSGHQFPNYSSELNVNALLLGDSALYLCASSQAETQYFGPGTRLLVL.